This T cell receptor (beta chain) was captured by sequencing in a study of blood T cells in healthy people across ages. Germline V gene sequence: CDR1 SGHRS, CDR2 YFSETQ. The CDR3 covers 19 residues. Sample-barcoded 5' priming and a J-beta primer mix drove a second PCR of 7 to 11 cycles. TCRdb recomputed calls from the 5' RACE reads with MiXCR, one row per CDR3 protein. This sample has about 1.5 million distinct CDR3 sequences, with 40% to 45% found just once. Extractions gave at least 5.5 micrograms of total RNA per sample. The sequence derives from a young woman in good health. The V call is TRBV5-1, the J call TRBJ2-4; TRBD2 agrees at 9 bases. The end of the DNA aligns better with TRBJ2-7, so the J call may be wrong. Sequences were obtained from blood. The CDR3 sequence: CASSLAEAGYSGSLDEQYF. DNA of the CDR3: TGCGCCAGCAGCTTAGCGGAAGCAGGGTATAGCGGGAGTCTGGACGAGCAGTACTTC.